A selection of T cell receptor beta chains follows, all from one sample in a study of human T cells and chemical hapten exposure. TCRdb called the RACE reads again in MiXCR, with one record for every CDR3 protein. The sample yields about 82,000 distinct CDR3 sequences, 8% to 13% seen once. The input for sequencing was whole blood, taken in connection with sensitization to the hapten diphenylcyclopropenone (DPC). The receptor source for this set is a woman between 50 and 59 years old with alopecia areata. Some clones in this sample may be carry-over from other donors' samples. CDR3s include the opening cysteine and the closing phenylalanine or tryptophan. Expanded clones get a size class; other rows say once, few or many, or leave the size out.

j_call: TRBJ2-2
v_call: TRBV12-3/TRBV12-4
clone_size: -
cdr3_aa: CASRPDKLNTGELFF

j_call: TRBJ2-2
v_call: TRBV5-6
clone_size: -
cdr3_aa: CASSLGSLRNTGELFF

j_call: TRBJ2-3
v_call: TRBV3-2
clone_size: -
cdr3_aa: CASSQDPAGGPTDTQYF

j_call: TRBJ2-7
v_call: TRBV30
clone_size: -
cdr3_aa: CAWSVNRGMGEQYF

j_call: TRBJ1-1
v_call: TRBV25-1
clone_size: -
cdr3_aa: CASSEWGRSGNTEAFF

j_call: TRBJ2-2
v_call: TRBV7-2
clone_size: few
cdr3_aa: CASSSDSRTGELFF

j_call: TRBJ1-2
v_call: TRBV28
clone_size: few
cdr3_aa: CASSLWGGNYGYTF

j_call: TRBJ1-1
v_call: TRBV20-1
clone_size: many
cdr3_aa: CSALRTGGNTEAFF

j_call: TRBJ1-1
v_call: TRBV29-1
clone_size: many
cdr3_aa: CSVTEGRRTEAFF

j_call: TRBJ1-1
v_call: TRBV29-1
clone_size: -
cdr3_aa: CSVDRLNTEAFF

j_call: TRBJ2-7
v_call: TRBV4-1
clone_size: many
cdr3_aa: CASSQAGTGSYEQYF

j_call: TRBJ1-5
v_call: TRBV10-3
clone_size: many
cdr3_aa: CAISGGQGGNQPQHF

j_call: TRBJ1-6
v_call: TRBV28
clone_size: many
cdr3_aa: CASSPFTGVNSPLHF

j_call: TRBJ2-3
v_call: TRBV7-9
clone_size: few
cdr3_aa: CASRSTSGSSDTQYF

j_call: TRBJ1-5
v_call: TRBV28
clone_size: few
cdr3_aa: CASSLAVSVQPQHF

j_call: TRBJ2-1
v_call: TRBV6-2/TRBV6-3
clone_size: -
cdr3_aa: CASRNPMFTSASSYNEQFF

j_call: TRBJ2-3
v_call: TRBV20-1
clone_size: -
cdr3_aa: CSARDWTSEDPDTQYF

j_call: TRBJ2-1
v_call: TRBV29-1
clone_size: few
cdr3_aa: CSVTGLDLNEQFF

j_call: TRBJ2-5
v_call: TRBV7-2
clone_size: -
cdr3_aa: CASSLASLAGETQYF

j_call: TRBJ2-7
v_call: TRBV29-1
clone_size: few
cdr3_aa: CSVTRDRGGYEQYF

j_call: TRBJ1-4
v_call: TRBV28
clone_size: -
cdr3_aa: CASRLAGAPANEKLFF

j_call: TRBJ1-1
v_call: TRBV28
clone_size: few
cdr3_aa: CASSFPQGHTEAFF

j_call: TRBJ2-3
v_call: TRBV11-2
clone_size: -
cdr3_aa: CASRRLAGDVYTQYF

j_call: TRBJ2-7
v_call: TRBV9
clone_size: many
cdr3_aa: CASSVGTHYEQYF

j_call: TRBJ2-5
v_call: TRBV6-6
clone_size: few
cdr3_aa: CASRRGTSGRKETQYF

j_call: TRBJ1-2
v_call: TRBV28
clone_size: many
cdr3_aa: CASSFTAAGYTF

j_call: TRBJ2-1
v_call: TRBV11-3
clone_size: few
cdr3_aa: CASSLGHQGNEQFF

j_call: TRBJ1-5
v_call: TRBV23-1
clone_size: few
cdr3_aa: CASTGRSNQPQHF

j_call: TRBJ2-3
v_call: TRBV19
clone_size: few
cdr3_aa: CASSIRGNTQYF